The clone carrying this T cell receptor beta chain occurred a few times. The antigen is unknown. This entry belongs to a study of T cell responses to AZD1222 COVID-19 vaccine. Study details: The study pooled second doses at about 4 or about 12 weeks.

Whole-study findings and limits: Reportedly, close to half of spike-specific TCRs are directed against unmutated variant regions. Only five to seven individuals given AZD1222 were seropositive at baseline. With dominance at 160-218 and 743-854, vaccine-associated CD4 TCRs spanned spike.

Sequenced by immunoSEQ multiplex PCR; TCRdb stores in-frame clones only, minus some. The repertoire holds about 160,000 clones, with around 92% as singletons. The sequence was obtained from an adult in good health. The sequencing used peripheral blood, collected on day 0 of AZD1222 vaccination.

CDR3: CSASLNRGLGSPLHF. CDR3 coding DNA: TGCAGTGCTAGTCTAAACAGGGGGCTAGGGTCACCCCTCCACTTT. The chain employs TRBV20-1 and TRBJ1-6; 9 bases match TRBD1. Germline V gene sequence: CDR1 DFQATT, CDR2 SNEGSKA (reference sequence). The trim removed 3 bases at V and 10 bases at J, leaving 10 bases unmatched. This CDR3 contains 15 residues.